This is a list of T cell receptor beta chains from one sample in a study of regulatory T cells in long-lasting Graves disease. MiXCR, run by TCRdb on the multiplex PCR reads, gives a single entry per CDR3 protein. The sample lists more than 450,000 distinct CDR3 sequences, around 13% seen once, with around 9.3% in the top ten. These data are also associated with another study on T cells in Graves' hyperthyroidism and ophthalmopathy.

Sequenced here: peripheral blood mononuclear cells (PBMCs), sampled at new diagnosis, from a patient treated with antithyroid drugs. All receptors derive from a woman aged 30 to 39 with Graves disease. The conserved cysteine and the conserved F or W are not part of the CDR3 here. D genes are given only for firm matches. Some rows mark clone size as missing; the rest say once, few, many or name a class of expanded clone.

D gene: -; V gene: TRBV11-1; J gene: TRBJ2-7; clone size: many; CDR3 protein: ASSFASYEQY
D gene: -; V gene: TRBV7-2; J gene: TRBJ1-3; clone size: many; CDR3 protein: ASSPWHSSGNTIY
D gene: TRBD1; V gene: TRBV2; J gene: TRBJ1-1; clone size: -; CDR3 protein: ATGQDLFEAF
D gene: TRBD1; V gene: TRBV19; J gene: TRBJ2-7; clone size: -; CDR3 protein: ASSMAGTGGYEQY
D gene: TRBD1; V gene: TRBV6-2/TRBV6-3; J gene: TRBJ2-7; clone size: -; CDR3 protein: ASKSYGTGTYEQY
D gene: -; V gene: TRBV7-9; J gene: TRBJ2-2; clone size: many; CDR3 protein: ASSLTGELF
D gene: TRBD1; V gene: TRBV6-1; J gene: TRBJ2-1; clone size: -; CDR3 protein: ASSTTGVEQF
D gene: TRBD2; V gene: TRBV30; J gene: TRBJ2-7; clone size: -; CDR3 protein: ACQVVPGLAGDEQY
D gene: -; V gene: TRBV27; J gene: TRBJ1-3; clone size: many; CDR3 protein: ASSFGSPGAGNTIY
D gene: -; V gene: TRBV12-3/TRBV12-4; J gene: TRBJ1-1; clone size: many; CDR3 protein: ASSFFLNTEAF
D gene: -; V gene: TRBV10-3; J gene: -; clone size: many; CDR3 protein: AISPGQPDTQY
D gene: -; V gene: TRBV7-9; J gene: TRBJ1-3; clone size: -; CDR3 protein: ASSFDLNTIY
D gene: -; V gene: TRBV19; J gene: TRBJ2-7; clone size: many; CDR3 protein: ASSLRGRRSYEQY
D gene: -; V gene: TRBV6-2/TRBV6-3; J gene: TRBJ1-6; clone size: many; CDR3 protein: ASSYSSLASPLH
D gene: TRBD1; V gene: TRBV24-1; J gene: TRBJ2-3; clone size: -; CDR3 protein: ATSDDRGRADTQY
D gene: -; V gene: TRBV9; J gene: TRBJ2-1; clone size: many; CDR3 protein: ASSGGSGASSYNEQF
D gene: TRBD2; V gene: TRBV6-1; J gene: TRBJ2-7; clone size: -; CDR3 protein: ATTDPGLADEQY
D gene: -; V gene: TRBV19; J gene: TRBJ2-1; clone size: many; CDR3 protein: ASSPLEPSLTQF
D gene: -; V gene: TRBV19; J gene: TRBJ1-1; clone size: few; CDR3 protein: ASSYSGLRGTEAF
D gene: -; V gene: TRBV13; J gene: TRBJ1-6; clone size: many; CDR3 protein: ASSPGQHLSPLH
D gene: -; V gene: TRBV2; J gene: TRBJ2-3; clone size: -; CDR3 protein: ASSETLQFRIDTRY
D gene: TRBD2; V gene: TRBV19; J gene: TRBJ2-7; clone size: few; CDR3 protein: ASSGAGDAYEQY
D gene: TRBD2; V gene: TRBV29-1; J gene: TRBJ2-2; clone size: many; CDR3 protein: SAWTSSGELF
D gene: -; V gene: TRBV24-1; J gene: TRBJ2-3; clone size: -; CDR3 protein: ATSDLSGDTQY
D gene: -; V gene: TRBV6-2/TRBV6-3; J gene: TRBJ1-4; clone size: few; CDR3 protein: ASSPTFHSTNEKLF
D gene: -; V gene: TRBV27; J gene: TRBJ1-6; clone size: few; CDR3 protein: ASTDRLFNSPLH
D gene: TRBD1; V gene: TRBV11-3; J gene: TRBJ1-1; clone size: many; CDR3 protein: ASSSSGGANTEAF
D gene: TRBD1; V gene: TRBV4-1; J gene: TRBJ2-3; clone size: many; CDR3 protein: ASSHGGTGGPDTQY
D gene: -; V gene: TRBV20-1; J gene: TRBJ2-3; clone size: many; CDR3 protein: SANRDSTDTQY
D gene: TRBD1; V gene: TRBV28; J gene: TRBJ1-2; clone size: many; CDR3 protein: ASSLLPDRGHLPNYGYT
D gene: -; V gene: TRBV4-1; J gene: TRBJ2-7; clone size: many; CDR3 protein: ASSQVGSLYEQY
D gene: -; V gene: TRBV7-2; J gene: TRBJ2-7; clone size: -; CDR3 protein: ASSLRGGAIYEQY
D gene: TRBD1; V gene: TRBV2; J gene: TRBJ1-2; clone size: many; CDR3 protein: ASEGTGLSGYT
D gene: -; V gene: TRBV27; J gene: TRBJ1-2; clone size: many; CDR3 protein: ASRGADGYYGYT
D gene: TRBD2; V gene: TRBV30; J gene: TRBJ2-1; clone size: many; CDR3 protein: AWGLRLAGTDEQF
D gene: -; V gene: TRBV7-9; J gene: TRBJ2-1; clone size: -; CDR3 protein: ASSLPGRNNEQF
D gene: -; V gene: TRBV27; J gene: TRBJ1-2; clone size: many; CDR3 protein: ASSPRERSYGYT
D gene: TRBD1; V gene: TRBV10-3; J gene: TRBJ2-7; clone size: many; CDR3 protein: AIRGGGFEQY
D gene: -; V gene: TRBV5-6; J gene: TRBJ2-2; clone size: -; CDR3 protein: ASSLIRVRTGELF
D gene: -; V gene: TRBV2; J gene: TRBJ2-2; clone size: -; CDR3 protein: ASSEIRVNTGELF
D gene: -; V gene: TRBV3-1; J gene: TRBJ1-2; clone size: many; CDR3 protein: ASSHVGNYGYT
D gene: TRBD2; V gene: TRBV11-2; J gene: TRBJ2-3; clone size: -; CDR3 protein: ASSLATSGFSSTDTQY
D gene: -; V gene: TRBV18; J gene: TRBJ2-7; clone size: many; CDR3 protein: ASSPGAHTPGEQY
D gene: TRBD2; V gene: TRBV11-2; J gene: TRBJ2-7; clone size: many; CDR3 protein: ASSLRALAGLYYEQY
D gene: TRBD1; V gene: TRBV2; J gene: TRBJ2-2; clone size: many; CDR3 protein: ASRGTGTGNTGELF
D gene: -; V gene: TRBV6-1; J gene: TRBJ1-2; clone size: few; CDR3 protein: ASSRTRGRGYT
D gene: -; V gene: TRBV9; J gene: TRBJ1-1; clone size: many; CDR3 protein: ASSAADLGTEAF
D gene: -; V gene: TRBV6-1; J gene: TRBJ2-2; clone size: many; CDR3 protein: ATSSLTGELF
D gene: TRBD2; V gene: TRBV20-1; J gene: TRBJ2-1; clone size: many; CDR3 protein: SAGGLAIYNEQF
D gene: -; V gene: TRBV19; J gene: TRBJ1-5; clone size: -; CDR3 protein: ASRVSYSNQPQH
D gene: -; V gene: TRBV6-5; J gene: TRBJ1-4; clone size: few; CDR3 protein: AGSYSSLATNEKLF
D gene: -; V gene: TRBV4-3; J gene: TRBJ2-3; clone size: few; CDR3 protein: ASSQLSVEPTSTDTQY